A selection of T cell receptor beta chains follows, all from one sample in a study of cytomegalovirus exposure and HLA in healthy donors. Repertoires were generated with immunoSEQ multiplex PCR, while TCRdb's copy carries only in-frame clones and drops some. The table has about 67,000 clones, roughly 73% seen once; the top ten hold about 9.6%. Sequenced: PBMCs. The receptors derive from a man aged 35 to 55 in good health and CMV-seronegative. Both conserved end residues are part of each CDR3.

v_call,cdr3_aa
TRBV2,CASRGQGAPEQYF
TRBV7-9,CSSSLLAGDTQYF
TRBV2,CASRTGGVQPQHF
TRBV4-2,CASSQERLAGAISTDTQYF
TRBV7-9,CSSSFRQGDEKLFF
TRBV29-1,CSVVVPEGYEQYF
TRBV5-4,CASSLGLAGGQETQYF
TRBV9,CASSVEGTSGRLSTQYF
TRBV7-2,CASRRASGGAIEQFF
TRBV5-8,CASSFARSTDTQYF
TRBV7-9,CASSPNLGGEQYF
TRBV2,CASIPSGGSFETQYF
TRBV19,CASSTQMNTEAFF
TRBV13,CASSAPLGADNYGYTF
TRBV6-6,CASILRQSVTEAFF
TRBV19,CASSQNQGETQYF
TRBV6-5,CASTPGNLNEKLFF
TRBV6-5,CASSYGGSTNEKLFF
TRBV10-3,CAIRPPGTGPRGFTYEQYF
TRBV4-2,CASSPGLAGEQFF
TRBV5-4,CASSFGQGTTEAFF
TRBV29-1,CSVAHHVNTEAFF
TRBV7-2,CASSLRLDLPYEQYF
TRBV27,CASSLSSYGSHEQYF
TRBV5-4,CASSRTSGEYNEQFF
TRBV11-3,CASSSGGAQETQYF
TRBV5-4,CASSLAPYYEQFF
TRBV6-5,CASRDRAEQYF
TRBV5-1,CASRGAGTEAFF